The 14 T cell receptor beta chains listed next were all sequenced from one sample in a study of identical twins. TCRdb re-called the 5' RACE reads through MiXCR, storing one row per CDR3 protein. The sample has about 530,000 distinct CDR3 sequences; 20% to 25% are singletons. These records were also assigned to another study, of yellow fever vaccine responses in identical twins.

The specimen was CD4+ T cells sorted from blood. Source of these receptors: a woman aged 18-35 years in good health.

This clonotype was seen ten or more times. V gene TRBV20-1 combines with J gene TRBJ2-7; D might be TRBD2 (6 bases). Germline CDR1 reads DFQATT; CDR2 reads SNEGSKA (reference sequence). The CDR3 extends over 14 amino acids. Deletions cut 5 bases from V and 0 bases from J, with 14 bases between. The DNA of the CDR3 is TGCAGTGCTGGGCGGGGTTTGGGCTCCTACGAGCAGTACTTC. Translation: CSAGRGLGSYEQYF.

The CDR3 sequence: CASSQGRLAGDLEQFF. The CDR3 nucleotides read TGCGCCAGCAGCCAAGGGCGACTAGCGGGAGACCTTGAGCAGTTCTTC. This rearrangement joins TRBV4-1 to TRBJ2-1; 12 nucleotides agree with TRBD2. The CDR3 has 16 amino acids. J was trimmed by 9 bases and V by 1 base; bases with no gene match: 7. Germline values: CDR1 MGHRA, CDR2 YSYEKL.

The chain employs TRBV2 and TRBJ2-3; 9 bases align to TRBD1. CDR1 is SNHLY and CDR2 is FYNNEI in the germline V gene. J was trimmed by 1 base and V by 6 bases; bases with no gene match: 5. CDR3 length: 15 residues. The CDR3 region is CASSPDRGRTDTQYF. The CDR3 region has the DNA TGTGCCAGCAGCCCGGACAGGGGCCGCACAGATACGCAGTATTTT.

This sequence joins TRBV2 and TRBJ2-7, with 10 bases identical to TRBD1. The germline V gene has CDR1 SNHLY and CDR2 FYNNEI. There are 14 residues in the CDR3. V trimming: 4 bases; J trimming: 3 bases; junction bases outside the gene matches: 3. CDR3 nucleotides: TGTGCCAGCAGTGGGGGGACAGGGGTCTACGAGCAGTACTTC. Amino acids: CASSGGTGVYEQYF.

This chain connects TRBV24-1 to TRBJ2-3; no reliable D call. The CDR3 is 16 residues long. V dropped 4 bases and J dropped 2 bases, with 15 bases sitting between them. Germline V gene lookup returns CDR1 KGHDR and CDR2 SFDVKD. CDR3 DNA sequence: TGTGCCACCAGTGACGGCAGACCGAAATTCACAGATACGCAGTATTTT. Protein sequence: CATSDGRPKFTDTQYF.

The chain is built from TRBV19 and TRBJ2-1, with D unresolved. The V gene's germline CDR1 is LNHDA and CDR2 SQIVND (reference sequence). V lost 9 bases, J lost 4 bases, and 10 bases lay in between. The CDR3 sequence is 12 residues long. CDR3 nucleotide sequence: TGTGCCAGGACCTTACATTACAATGAGCAGTTCTTC. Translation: CARTLHYNEQFF.

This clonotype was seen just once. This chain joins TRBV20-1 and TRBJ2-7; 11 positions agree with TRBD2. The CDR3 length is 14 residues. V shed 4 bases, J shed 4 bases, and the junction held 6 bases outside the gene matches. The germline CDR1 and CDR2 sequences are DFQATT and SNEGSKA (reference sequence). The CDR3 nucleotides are TGCAGTGCTACTAGCGGGAGGATAGGGTACGAGCAGTACTTC. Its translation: CSATSGRIGYEQYF.

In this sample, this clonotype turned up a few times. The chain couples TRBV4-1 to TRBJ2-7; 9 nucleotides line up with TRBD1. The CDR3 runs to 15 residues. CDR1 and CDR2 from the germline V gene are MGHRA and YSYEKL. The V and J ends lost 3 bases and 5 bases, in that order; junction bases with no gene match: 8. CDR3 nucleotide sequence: TGCGCCAGCAGCCACCTCGGACAGGGGATCGACGAGCAGTACTTC. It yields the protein CASSHLGQGIDEQYF.

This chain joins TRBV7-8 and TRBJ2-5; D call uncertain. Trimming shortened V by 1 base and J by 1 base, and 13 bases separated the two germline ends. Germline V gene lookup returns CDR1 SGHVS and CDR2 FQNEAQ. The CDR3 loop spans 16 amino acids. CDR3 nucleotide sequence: TGTGCCAGCAGCTTAGGATTCGGGCCTTTCCAAGAGACCCAGTACTTC. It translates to CASSLGFGPFQETQYF.

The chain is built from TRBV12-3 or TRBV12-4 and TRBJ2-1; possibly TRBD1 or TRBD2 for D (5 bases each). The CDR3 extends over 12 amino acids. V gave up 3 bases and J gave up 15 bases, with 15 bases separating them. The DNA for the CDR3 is TGTGCCAGCAGTTTGGGGCCAGCCGGGGCGTTCTTC. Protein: CASSLGPAGAFF.

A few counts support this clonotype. CDR3 sequence: CASSPRTGGTQYF. CDR3 sequence (DNA): TGTGCCAGCAGTCCCCGGACAGGGGGTACGCAGTATTTT. The chain is built from TRBV2 and TRBJ2-3; 10 bases are a match to TRBD1. The germline gives CDR1 SNHLY, CDR2 FYNNEI. V lost 5 bases and J lost 8; bases outside the gene matches: 4. The CDR3 consists of 13 residues.

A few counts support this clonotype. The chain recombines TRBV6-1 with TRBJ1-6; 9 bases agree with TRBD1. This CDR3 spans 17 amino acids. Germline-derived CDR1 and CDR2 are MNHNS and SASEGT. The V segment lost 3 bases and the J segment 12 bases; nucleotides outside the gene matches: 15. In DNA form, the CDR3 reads TGTGCCAGCAGTGAGCGGACAGGGGAGGTTAGAAAAGTACCCCTCCACTTT. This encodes CASSERTGEVRKVPLHF.

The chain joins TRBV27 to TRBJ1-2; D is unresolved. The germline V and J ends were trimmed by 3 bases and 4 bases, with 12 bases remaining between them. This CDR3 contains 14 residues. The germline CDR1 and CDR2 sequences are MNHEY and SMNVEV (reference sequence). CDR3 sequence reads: CASSFVGSSYGYTF. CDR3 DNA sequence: TGTGCCAGCAGTTTTGTGGGCTCGTCCTATGGCTACACCTTC.

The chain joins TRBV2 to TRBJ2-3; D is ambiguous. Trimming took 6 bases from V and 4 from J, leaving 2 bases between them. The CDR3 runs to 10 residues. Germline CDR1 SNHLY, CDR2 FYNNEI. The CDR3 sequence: CASSPDTQYF. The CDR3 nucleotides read TGTGCCAGCAGCCCAGATACGCAGTATTTT. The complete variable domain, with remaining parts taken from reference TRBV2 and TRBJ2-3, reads EPEVTQTPSHQVTQMGQEVILRCVPISNHLYFYWYRQILGQKVEFLVSFYNNEISEKSEIFDDQFSVERPDGSNFTLKIRSTKLEDSAMYFCASSPDTQYFGPGTRLTVL.